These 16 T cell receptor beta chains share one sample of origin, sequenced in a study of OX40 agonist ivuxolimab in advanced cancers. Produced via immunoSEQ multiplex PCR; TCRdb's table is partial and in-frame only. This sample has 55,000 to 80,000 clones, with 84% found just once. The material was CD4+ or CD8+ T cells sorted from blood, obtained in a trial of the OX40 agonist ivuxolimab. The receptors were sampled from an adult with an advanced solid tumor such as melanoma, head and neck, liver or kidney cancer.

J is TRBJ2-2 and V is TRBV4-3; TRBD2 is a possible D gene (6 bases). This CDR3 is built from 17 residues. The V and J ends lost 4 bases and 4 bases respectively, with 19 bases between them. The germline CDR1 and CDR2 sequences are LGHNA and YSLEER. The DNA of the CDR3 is TGCGCCAGCAGCCTGGTCGGGCGGGGAAGTGGCACCGGGGAGCTGTTTTTT. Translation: CASSLVGRGSGTGELFF.

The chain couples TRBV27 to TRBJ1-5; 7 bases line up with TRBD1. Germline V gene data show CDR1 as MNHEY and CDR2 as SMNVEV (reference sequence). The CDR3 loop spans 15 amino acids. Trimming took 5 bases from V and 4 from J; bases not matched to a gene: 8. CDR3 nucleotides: TGTGCCAGCAGTCCCGACAGGGTGGGAAATCAGCCCCAGCATTTT. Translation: CASSPDRVGNQPQHF.

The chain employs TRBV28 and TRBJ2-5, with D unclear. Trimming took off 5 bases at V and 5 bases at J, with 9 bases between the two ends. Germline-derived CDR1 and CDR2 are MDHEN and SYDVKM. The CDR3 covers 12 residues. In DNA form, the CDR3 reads TGTGCCAGCAGTAATAATAAGGAGACCCAGTACTTC. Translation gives CASSNNKETQYF.

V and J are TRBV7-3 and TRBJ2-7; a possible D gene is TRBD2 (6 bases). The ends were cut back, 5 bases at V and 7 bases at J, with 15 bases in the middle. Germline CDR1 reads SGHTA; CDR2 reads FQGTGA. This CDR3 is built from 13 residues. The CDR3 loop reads CASSPSDGSEQYF. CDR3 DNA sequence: TGTGCCAGCAGCCCATCGGACGGGAGTGAGCAGTACTTC.

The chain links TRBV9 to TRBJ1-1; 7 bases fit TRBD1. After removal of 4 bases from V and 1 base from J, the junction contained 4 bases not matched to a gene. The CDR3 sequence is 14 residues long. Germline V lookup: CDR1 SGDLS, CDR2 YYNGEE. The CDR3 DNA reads TGTGCCAGCAGCCTTACAGGGGCGAACACTGAAGCTTTCTTT. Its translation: CASSLTGANTEAFF.

The CDR3 is CASSQGALTGDKYF. The CDR3 region has the DNA TGTGCCAGCAGCCAGGGTGCTCTCACAGGGGACAAGTATTTT. The chain is built from TRBV7-9 and TRBJ2-3; TRBD1 agrees at 7 bases. Germline V gene sequence: CDR1 SEHNR, CDR2 FQNEAQ (reference sequence). The CDR3 loop spans 14 amino acids. V was clipped by 5 bases and J by 13 bases; unmatched bases: 15.

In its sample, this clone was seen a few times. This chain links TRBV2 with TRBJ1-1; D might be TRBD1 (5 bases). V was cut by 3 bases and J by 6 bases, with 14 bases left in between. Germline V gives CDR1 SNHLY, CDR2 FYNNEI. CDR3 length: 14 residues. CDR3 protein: CASSDRGTTSEAFF. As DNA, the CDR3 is TGTGCCAGCAGTGACCGCGGGACGACCTCTGAAGCTTTCTTT.

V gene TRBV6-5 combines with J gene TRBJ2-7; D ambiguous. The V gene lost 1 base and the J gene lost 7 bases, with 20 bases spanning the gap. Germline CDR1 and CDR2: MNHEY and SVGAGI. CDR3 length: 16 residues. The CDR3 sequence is CASSYWSYTTSGEQYF. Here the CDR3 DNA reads TGTGCCAGCAGTTACTGGTCTTACACTACCTCCGGAGAGCAGTACTTC.

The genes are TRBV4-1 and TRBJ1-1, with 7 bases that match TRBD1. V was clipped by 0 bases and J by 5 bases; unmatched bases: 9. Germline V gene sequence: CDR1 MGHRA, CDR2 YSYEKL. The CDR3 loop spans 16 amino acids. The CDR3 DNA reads TGCGCCAGCAGCCAAGATCGTTTCAGGGGGAGAACTGAAGCTTTCTTT. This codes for CASSQDRFRGRTEAFF.

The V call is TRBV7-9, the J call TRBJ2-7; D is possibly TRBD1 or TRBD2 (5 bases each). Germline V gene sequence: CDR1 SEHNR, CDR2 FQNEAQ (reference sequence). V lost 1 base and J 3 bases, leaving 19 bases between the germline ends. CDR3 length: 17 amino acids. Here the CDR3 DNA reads TGTGCCAGCAGCTTAGAGAGGGGCCTCGGTTGGGACTACGAGCAGTACTTC. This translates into CASSLERGLGWDYEQYF.

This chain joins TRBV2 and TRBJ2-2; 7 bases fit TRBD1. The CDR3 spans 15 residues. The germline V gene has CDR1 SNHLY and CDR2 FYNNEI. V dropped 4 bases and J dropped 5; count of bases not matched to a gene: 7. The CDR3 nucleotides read TGTGCCAGCAGTGTAGTACCAGGGGGAACCGGGGAGCTGTTTTTT. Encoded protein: CASSVVPGGTGELFF.

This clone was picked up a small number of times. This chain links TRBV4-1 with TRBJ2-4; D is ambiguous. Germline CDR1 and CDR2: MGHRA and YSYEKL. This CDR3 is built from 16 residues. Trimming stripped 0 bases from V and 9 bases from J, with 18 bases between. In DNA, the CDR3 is TGCGCCAGCAGCCAAGATGGGTCAACCAACGTCGGCATTCAGTACTTC. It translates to CASSQDGSTNVGIQYF.

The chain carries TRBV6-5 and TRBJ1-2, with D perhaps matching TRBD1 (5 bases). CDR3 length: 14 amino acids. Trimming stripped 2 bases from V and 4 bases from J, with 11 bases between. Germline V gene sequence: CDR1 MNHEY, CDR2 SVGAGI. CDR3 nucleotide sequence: TGTGCCAGCAGTTACGGTCGGGGCTTCTATGGCTACACCTTC. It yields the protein CASSYGRGFYGYTF.

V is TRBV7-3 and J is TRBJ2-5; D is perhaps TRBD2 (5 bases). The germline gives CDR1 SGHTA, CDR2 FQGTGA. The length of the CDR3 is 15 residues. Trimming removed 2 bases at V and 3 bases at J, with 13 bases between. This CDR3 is CASSLGGRPEETQYF. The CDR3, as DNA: TGTGCCAGCAGCTTAGGAGGCAGGCCTGAAGAGACCCAGTACTTC.

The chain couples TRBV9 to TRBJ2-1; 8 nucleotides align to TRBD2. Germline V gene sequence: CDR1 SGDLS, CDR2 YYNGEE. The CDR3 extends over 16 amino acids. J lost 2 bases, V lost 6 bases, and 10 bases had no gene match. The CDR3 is CASTRGGAFPYNEQFF. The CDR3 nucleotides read TGTGCCAGCACCCGGGGGGGGGCCTTCCCCTACAATGAGCAGTTCTTC. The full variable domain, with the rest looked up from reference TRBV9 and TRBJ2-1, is DSGVTQTPKHLITATGQRVTLRCSPRSGDLSVYWYQQSLDQGLQFLIQYYNGEERAKGNILERFSAQQFPDLHSELNLSSLELGDSALYFCASTRGGAFPYNEQFFGPGTRLTVL.

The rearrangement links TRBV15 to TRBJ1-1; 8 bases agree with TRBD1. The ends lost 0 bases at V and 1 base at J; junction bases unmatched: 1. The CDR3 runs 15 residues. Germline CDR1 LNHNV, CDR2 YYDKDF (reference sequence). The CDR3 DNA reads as TGTGCCACCAGCAGAGATCAGGGGGCGAACACTGAAGCTTTCTTT. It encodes CATSRDQGANTEAFF.